This TCR beta chain was captured by sequencing in a study of blood T cells in healthy people across ages. PCR was performed a second time for about 7 to 12 cycles using a sample-barcoded 5' primer and a J-beta primer mix. TCRdb reanalysed the 5' RACE reads using MiXCR and keeps one entry per CDR3 protein. The table lists 1.5 million to 2 million distinct CDR3 sequences, about two fifths of them singletons. This clonotype turned up a few times. Its antigen is undetermined. CDR3 length: 14 amino acids. V was cut by 6 bases and J by 1 base, with 12 bases left in between. Germline V gene data show CDR1 as SGHTA and CDR2 as FQGTGA. General study points: The unsorted PBMCs prevented any conclusive comparison of naive versus antigen-experienced cells.

The receptor was derived from a human donor in good health. Sequences were obtained from blood. The chain has TRBV7-3 and TRBJ1-1, with D perhaps matching TRBD1 (5 bases). Written as DNA, the CDR3 is TGTGCCAGCAGTACGGACACGACGAACACTGAAGCTTTCTTT. The encoded protein is CASSTDTTNTEAFF.